These 5 T cell receptor beta chains share one sample of origin, sequenced in a study of T cells in women clearing cervical HPV infection. The protocol was immunoSEQ multiplex PCR, while the TCRdb copy is restricted to in-frame clones and leaves out a portion. Seen in this sample are about 35,000 clones; the ten most common clones hold roughly 1.5%. The material sequenced was blood buffy coat. These receptors came from a woman aged 18 to 75 with a cervical HPV16 infection that either progressed to CIN3+ or cleared (not recorded which).

As concerns this clone: Sequencing ends 3 residues short of the CDR3 end; the germline J gene provides the rest. This chain links TRBV5-1 with TRBJ1-1, with D possibly being TRBD1 (6 bases). The germline CDR1 and CDR2 sequences are SGHRS and YFSETQ. V was pared by 4 bases and J by 0 bases, with 7 bases between. This CDR3 contains 13 residues. The part of the CDR3 DNA that was read is TGCGCCAGCAGCAACAGGGTGAACACTGAA. Translating gives CASSNRVNTE. The entire CDR3 reads CASSNRVNTEAFF.

Comments on this clone: The sequenced fragment ends 3 residues before the CDR3 boundary, so the rest is inferred from the germline J gene. V is TRBV12-3 or TRBV12-4 and J is TRBJ2-5; D is perhaps TRBD2 (5 bases). V was pared by 6 bases and J by 2 bases, with 13 bases between. CDR3 length: 14 residues. The CDR3 DNA, read in part, is TGTGCCAGCAGACCACCGGACTCACAAGAGACC. Amino acid sequence: CASRPPDSQET. The complete CDR3 protein is CASRPPDSQETQYF.

About this clone itself: The read gets to within 3 residues of the CDR3 end, and the germline J gene fills in the rest. This chain links TRBV18 with TRBJ2-7; 7 bases agree with TRBD1. Germline-derived CDR1 and CDR2 are KGHSH and LQKENI. The V and J ends lost 3 bases and 5 bases, in that order; junction bases with no gene match: 13. The CDR3 sequence is 16 residues long. Partial CDR3 DNA: TGTGCCAGCTCACCCGCGCCGACAGGGTCCTTCGACGAG. Protein: CASSPAPTGSFDE. The full CDR3 reads CASSPAPTGSFDEQYF.

Turning to this clone: The read ends 3 residues early relative to the CDR3; the germline J gene fills the gap. The V call is TRBV18, the J call TRBJ2-3; D remains ambiguous. Germline V lookup: CDR1 KGHSH, CDR2 LQKENI. This CDR3 contains 14 residues. V was clipped by 2 bases and J by 1 base, with 7 bases between them. The sequenced part of the CDR3 DNA is TGTGCCAGCTCACCAATCCAGGGCACAGATACG. Protein sequence: CASSPIQGTDT. Given in full, the CDR3 is CASSPIQGTDTQYF.

To note about this clone: The CDR3 end is not reached by the read, which stops 3 residues before it; the germline J gene fills it in. The chain couples TRBV5-1 to TRBJ1-1, with D tentatively TRBD1 (5 bases). The CDR3 runs to 14 residues. Germline V gene data show CDR1 as SGHRS and CDR2 as YFSETQ. V shed 4 bases and J shed 6 bases, with 16 bases lying between them. CDR3 in amino acids: CASSLYPGHPEAFF. Incomplete CDR3 DNA: TGCGCCAGCAGCCTCTATCCCGGACACCCTGAA.